This section outlines one T cell receptor (beta chain) sequence together with its context. These data are taken from a study of blood T cell repertoires in COVID-19. Participants spanned ages 18 to 89 years and resided in 20 to 30 US areas. Trimming cost V 2 bases and J 8 bases, with 16 bases left between them. CDR3 length: 15 amino acids. Germline CDR1 is MNHEY and CDR2 is SVGEGT. Original handling: Reference gene primer amplification gave estimated nucleated cell counts. Assay used: immunoSEQ multiplex PCR; TCRdb lists only in-frame clones, some missing. V and J calls and clone size are given by that table; D and trimming were obtained from the DNA. The table includes 250,000 to 300,000 clones, about 88% detected once.

The sequencing input was PBMCs or T cells enriched from blood (not recorded which). This chain uses TRBV6-2 or TRBV6-3 with TRBJ2-1; weak D call: TRBD1 (5 bases). The TCR comes from a man younger than 40 with acute COVID-19. As DNA, the CDR3 is TGTGCCAGCAGTTACGCCGTACAGGATGGGGATGAGCAGTTCTTC. Its protein product is CASSYAVQDGDEQFF.